This TCR beta chain was found in a study of T-cell memory formation after mild COVID-19. In the study overall: The TCR clusters were mostly specific to one donor. General study points: Within pre-infection memory, some responding clones were found, suggesting cross-reactive memory joined.

Constant-segment primers served in 5'RACE that generated TCR alpha and TCR beta cDNA libraries bearing sample barcodes and UMIs. TCRdb re-called the 5' RACE reads through MiXCR, storing one row per CDR3 protein. The sample holds 200,000 to 250,000 distinct CDR3 sequences, around a tenth seen once. This clonotype was seen a handful of times. What it recognizes is unknown. The receptor comes from a man aged 18-30 years who had mild COVID-19 (a few samples of this study predate the infection). Cell type and time point are not known. The sample taken for sequencing was PBMCs or a T cell subset sorted from them (not recorded which).

The CDR3 sequence: CASTSSEGPTVYEQYF. Written as DNA, the CDR3 is TGTGCCAGCACCTCTTCCGAGGGTCCCACTGTCTACGAGCAGTACTTC. The rearrangement uses TRBV7-9 and TRBJ2-7; D is possibly TRBD2 (5 bases). CDR3 length equals 16 residues. CDR1 is SEHNR, CDR2 FQNEAQ, per germline (reference sequence). Deletions cut 7 bases from V and 3 bases from J, with 22 bases between.